This T cell receptor (beta chain) is drawn from a study of blood T cells in healthy people across ages. Study-wide points: Estimates of diversity drawn from one million T cells were considered underestimates.

The V segment lost 4 bases and the J segment 9 bases; nucleotides outside the gene matches: 11. The CDR3 is 15 amino acids. Germline V gene sequence: CDR1 DFQATT, CDR2 SNEGSKA (reference sequence). Concerning this clonotype itself: Its specificity is unknown.

Peripheral blood samples of 9.5 to 10 milliliters were drawn from each donor. A second 7 to 11 cycle PCR used barcoded and J-beta primers. Using its own MiXCR run on the 5' RACE reads, TCRdb lists one record per CDR3 protein. The sample lists 1.5 million to 2 million distinct CDR3 sequences, around 36% occurring once. This TCR derives from a woman in her 30s in good health. Sequencing input: blood. The V and J genes are TRBV20-1 and TRBJ2-1, with 11 positions matching TRBD2. The CDR3 region has the DNA TGCAGTGCTATTGGGACTAGCGGACTTTCGGGTGAGCAGTTCTTC. Translation gives CSAIGTSGLSGEQFF.